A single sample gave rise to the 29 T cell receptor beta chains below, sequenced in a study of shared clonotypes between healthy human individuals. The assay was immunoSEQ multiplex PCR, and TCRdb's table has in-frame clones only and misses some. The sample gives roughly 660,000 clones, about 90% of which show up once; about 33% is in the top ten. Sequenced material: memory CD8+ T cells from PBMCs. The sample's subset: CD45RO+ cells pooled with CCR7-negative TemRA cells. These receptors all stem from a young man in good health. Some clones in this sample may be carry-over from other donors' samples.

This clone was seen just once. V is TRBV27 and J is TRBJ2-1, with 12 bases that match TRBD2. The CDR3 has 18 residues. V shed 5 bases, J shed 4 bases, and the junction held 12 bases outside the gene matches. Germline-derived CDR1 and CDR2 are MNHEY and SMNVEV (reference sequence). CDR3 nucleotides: TGTGCCAGCAGTGCTAGCGGGAGGGCGGTTTCCAGATACAATGAGCAGTTCTTC. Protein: CASSASGRAVSRYNEQFF.

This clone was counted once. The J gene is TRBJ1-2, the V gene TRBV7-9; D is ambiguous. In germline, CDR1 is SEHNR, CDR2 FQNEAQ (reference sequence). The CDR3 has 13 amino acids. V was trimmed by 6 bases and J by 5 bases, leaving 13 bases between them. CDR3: CASSHPADYGYTF. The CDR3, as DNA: TGTGCCAGCAGTCACCCGGCAGATTATGGCTACACCTTC.

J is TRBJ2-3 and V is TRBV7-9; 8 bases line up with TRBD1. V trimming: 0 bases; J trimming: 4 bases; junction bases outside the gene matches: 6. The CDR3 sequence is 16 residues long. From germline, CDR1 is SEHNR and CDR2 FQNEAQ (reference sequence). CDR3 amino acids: CASSLASGGVADTQYF. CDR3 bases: TGTGCCAGCAGCTTAGCGTCAGGGGGCGTCGCAGATACGCAGTATTTT.

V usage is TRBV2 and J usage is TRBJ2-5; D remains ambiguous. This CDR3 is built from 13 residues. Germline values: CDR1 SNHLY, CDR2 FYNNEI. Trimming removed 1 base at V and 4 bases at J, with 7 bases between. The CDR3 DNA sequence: TGTGCCAGCAGTGAAGGGGTCGTAGAGACCCAGTACTTC. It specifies CASSEGVVETQYF.

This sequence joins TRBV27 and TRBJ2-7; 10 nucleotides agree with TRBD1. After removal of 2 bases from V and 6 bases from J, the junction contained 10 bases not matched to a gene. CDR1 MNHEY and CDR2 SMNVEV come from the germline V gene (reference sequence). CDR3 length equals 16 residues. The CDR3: CASSLGPGQGTAEQYF. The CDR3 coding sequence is TGTGCCAGCAGTTTAGGTCCGGGACAGGGGACAGCCGAGCAGTACTTC.

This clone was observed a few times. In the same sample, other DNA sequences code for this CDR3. The CDR3 is CAWTRNTEAFF. CDR3 DNA sequence: TGTGCCTGGACGCGGAACACTGAAGCTTTCTTT. V gene TRBV30 combines with J gene TRBJ1-1; D gene ambiguous. The germline gives CDR1 GTSNPN, CDR2 SVGIG (reference sequence). This CDR3 has 11 amino acids. V lost 4 bases and J lost 1, with 4 bases in between.

The CDR3 sequence: CASSPGHGYEQYF. The CDR3 nucleotides read TGTGCCAGCAGCCCAGGGCATGGCTACGAGCAGTACTTC. The chain employs TRBV7-8 and TRBJ2-7; maybe TRBD1 (5 bases). Trimming removed 5 bases from V and 3 bases from J, with 11 bases in between. CDR3 length: 13 residues. Per the germline V gene, CDR1 is SGHVS and CDR2 is FQNEAQ.

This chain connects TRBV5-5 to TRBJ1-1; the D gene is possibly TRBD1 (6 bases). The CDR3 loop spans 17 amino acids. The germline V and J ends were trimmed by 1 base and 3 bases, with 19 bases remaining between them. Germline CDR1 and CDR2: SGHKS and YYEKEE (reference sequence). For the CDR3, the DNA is TGTGCCAGCAGCTTGCTCGCCGGGACACTTTCGTACACTGAAGCTTTCTTT. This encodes CASSLLAGTLSYTEAFF. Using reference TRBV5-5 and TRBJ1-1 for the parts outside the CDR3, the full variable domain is DAGVTQSPTHLIKTRGQQVTLRCSPISGHKSVSWYQQVLGQGPQFIFQYYEKEERGRGNFPDRFSARQFPNYSSELNVNALLLGDSALYLCASSLLAGTLSYTEAFFGQGTRLTVV.

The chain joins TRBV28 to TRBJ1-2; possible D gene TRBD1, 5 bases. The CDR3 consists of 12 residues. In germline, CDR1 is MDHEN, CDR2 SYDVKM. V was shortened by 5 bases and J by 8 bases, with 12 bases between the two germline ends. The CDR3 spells CASSSRDLGYTF. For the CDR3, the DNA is TGTGCCAGCAGTAGCAGGGATTTGGGCTACACCTTC.

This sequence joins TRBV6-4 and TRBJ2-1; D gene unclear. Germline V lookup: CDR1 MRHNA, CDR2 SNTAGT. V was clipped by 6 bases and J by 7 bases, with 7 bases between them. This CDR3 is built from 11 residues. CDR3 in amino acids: CASSLGNEQFF. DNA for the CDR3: TGTGCCAGCAGCCTAGGAAATGAGCAGTTCTTC.

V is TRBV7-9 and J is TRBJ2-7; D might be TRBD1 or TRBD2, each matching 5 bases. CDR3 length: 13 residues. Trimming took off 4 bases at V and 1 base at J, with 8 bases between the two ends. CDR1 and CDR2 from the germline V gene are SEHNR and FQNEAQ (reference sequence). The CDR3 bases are TGTGCCAGCAGCTCGGGACCGTCCTACGAGCAGTACTTC. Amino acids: CASSSGPSYEQYF. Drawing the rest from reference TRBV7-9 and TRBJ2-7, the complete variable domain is DTGVSQNPRHKITKRGQNVTFRCDPISEHNRLYWYRQTLGQGPEFLTYFQNEAQLEKSRLLSDRFSAERPKGSFSTLEIQRTEQGDSAMYLCASSSGPSYEQYFGPGTRLTVT.

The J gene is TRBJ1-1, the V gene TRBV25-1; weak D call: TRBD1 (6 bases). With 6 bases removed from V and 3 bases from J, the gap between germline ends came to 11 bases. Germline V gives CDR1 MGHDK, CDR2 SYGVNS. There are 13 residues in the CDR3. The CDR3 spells CASRQGRDTEAFF. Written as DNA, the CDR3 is TGTGCCAGCAGACAGGGAAGAGACACTGAAGCTTTCTTT.

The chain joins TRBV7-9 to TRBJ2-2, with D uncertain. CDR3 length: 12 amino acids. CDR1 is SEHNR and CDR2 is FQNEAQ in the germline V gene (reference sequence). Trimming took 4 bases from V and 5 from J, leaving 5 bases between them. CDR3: CASSSKTGELFF. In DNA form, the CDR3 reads TGTGCCAGCAGCTCTAAGACCGGGGAGCTGTTTTTT.

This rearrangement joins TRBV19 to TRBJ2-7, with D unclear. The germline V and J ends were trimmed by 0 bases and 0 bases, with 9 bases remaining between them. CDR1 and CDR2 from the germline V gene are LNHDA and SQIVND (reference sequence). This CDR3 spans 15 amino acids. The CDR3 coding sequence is TGTGCCAGTAGTATAGATTTCAGAGACTCCTACGAGCAGTACTTC. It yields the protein CASSIDFRDSYEQYF.

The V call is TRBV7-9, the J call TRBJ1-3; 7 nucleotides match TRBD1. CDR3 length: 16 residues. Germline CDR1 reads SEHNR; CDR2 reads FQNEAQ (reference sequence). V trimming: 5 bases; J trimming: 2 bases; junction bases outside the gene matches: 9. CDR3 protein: CASSLTTGTPGNTIYF. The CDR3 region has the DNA TGTGCCAGCAGCCTAACGACAGGGACTCCTGGAAACACCATATATTTT.

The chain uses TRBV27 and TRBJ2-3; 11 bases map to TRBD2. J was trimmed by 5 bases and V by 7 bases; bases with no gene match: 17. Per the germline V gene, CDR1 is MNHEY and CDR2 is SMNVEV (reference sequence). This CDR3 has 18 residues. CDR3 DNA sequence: TGTGCCAGCAAACCGGGACTAGCGGACAAATCCTGGGAAGATACGCAGTATTTT. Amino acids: CASKPGLADKSWEDTQYF.

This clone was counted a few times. CDR3 residues: CASRTRTEFYGYTF. The DNA for the CDR3 is TGTGCCAGCAGGACCCGGACAGAGTTCTATGGCTACACCTTC. The gene calls are TRBV6-5 and TRBJ1-2, with D perhaps TRBD1 (6 bases). V was shortened by 6 bases and J by 4 bases, with 15 bases between the two germline ends. Germline CDR1 and CDR2: MNHEY and SVGAGI. The CDR3 consists of 14 residues.

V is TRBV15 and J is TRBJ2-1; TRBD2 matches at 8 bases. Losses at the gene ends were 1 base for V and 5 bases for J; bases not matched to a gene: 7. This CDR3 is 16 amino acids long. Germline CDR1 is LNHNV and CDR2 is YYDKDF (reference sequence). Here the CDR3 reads CATSRAWREADNEQFF. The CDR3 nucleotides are TGTGCCACCAGCAGAGCTTGGCGGGAGGCGGACAATGAGCAGTTCTTC.

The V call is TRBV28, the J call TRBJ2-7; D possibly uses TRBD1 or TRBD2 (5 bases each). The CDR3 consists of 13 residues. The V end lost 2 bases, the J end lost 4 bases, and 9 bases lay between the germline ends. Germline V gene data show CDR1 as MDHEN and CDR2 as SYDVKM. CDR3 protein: CASSLVREYEQYF. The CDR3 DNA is TGTGCCAGCAGTTTAGTCAGGGAGTACGAGCAGTACTTC.

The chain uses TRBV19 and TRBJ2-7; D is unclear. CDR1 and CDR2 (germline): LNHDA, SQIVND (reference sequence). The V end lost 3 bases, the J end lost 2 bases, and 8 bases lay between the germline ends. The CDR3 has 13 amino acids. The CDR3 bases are TGTGCCAGTAGTATCGGACCGGCCTACGAGCAGTACTTC. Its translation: CASSIGPAYEQYF.

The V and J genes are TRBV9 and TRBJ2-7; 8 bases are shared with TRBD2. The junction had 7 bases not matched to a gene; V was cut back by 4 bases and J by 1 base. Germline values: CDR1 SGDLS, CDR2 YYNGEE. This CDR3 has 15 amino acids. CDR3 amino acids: CASSPAGVGSYEQYF. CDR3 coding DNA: TGTGCCAGCAGCCCAGCGGGAGTCGGGTCCTACGAGCAGTACTTC.

Written as DNA, the CDR3 is TGTGCCAGCATCCCAACCGAGAACTATGGCTACACCTTC. Amino acid sequence: CASIPTENYGYTF. This chain uses TRBV7-9 with TRBJ1-2; D call uncertain. With 7 bases removed from V and 2 bases from J, the gap between germline ends came to 11 bases. The CDR3 extends over 13 amino acids. The germline V gene has CDR1 SEHNR and CDR2 FQNEAQ (reference sequence).

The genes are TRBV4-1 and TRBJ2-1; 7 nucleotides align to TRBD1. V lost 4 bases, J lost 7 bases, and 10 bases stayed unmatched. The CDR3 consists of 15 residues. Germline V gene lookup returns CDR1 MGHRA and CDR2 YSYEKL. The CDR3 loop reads CASSPLDRLWNEQFF. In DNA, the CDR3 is TGCGCCAGCAGCCCCCTGGACAGGCTCTGGAATGAGCAGTTCTTC.

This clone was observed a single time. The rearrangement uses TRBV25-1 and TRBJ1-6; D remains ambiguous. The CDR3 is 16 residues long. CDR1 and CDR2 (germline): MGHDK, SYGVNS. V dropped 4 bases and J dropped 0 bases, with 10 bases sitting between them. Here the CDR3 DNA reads TGTGCCAGCAGTGCGACGTTAAGCTCCTATAATTCACCCCTCCACTTT. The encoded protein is CASSATLSSYNSPLHF. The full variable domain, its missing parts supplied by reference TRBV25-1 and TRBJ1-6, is EADIYQTPRYLVIGTGKKITLECSQTMGHDKMYWYQQDPGMELHLIHYSYGVNSTEKGDLSSESTVSRIRTEHFPLTLESARPSHTSQYLCASSATLSSYNSPLHFGNGTRLTVT.

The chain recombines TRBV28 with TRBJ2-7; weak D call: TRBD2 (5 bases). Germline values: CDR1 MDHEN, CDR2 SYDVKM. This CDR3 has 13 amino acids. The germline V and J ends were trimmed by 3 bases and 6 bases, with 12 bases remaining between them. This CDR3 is CASSLRLAVEQYF. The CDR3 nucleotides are TGTGCCAGCAGTTTGCGTCTAGCTGTCGAGCAGTACTTC.

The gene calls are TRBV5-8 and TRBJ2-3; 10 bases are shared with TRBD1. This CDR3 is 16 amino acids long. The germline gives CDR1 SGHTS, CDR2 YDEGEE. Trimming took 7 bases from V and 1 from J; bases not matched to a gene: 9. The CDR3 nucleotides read TGTGCCAGCGGGACAGGGGTTGATAGCGGCACAGATACGCAGTATTTT. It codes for CASGTGVDSGTDTQYF.

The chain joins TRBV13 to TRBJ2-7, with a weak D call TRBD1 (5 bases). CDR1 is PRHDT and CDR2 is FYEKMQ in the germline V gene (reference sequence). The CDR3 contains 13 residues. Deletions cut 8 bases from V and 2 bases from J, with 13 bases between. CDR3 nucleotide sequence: TGTGCCAGCGGCGGCAGGGTCGCCTACGAGCAGTACTTC. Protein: CASGGRVAYEQYF. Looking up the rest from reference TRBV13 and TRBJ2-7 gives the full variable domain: AAGVIQSPRHLIKEKRETATLKCYPIPRHDTVYWYQQGPGQDPQFLISFYEKMQSDKGSIPDRFSAQQFSDYHSELNMSSLELGDSALYFCASGGRVAYEQYFGPGTRLTVT.

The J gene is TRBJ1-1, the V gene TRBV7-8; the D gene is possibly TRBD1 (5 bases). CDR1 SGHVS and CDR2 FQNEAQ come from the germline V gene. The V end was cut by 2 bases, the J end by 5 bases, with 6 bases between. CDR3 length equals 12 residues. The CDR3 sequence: CASSLRGTEAFF. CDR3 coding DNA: TGTGCCAGCAGCTTACGGGGGACTGAAGCTTTCTTT.

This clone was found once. The CDR3 loop is CASSPKDRDIEQYF. The CDR3 DNA reads as TGTGCCAGCAGCCCAAAGGACAGGGACATCGAGCAGTACTTC. The chain is built from TRBV7-9 and TRBJ2-7; 8 positions agree with TRBD1. The length of the CDR3 is 14 residues. Germline V gene sequence: CDR1 SEHNR, CDR2 FQNEAQ (reference sequence). With 5 bases clipped from V and 6 bases from J, the junction kept 9 bases outside the gene matches.